Listed here is a single T cell receptor beta chain. Its specificity is unknown. The CDR3 contains 17 residues. With 1 base clipped from V and 4 bases from J, the junction kept 10 bases outside the gene matches. The germline gives CDR1 SGHKS, CDR2 YYEKEE (reference sequence). The sample belongs to a study of identical twins. TCRdb analysed the 5' RACE reads with MiXCR anew, one entry per CDR3 protein. The sample has hundreds of thousands of distinct CDR3 sequences; around 12% are singletons. Study results and limitations: The study based its conclusions on cross-sectional statistical analysis and did not follow the same donors.

These data also formed part of another study, on yellow fever vaccine responses in identical twins.

The chain recombines TRBV5-5 with TRBJ2-7, with TRBD1 matching 11 bases. Sequenced input: PBMCs. The sequence derives from a woman under 30 in good health. DNA of the CDR3: TGTGCCAGCAGCTTGCCATCAGGGACAGGGGGACTTTACGAGCAGTACTTC. The encoded protein is CASSLPSGTGGLYEQYF.